The table lists the clone carrying this TCR beta chain with a few counts. What it binds is not known. The record originates from a study of shared clonotypes between healthy human individuals. On the study more broadly: Researchers assigned three CD4 naive, three CD4 memory, two CD8 naive and one CD8 memory plate to each donor. Study-wide results and caveats: The generation probabilities recorded for non-shared clonotypes fell below those of clonotypes shared by all four donors.

CDR3 size: 17 residues. Looked up from germline, CDR1 is SGHTA and CDR2 is FQGNSA. V was shortened by 0 bases and J by 0 bases, with 13 bases between the two germline ends. Clones were read by immunoSEQ multiplex PCR, and TCRdb kept only the in-frame ones, dropping some. This sample carries approximately 980,000 clones, about 80% of them seen once, and the ten largest clones take about 1.5%. The study enrolled healthy HIV-negative adults without recent acute infections or vaccinations as donors. The chain couples TRBV7-2 to TRBJ2-3; D remains unclear. The specimen sequenced was memory CD4+ T cells sorted from blood. Specified subset: CD45RA-negative fraction. The sequence derives from a man between 18 and 29 years old in good health. Here the CDR3 reads CASSLAWASASTDTQYF. CDR3 bases: TGTGCCAGCAGCTTAGCCTGGGCCAGTGCTAGCACAGATACGCAGTATTTT.